This TCR beta chain comes out of a study of cytomegalovirus exposure and HLA in healthy donors. Points from the study as a whole: Using a false discovery rate of 0.05, a later analysis showed that approximately 17,000 TCR beta sequences were associated with HLA alleles.

PCR involved 60 Vbeta and 13 Jbeta primers. TCRdb's table, derived via immunoSEQ multiplex PCR, lists solely in-frame clones and lacks some. The repertoire shows 53,000 or so clones; the top ten hold 6.1%. As for this clone: The antigen remains unidentified.

Sequenced: PBMCs. The TCR originated in a male donor in good health and CMV-seropositive.

CDR3 protein: CASSINRGYGYTF. DNA for the CDR3: TGTGCCAGTAGTATTAACAGGGGGTATGGCTACACCTTC. The chain carries TRBV19 and TRBJ1-2, with 8 bases identical to TRBD1. Germline V gene data show CDR1 as LNHDA and CDR2 as SQIVND (reference sequence). V shed 3 bases and J 5 bases; nucleotides not matched to a gene: 2. The CDR3 runs to 13 residues.